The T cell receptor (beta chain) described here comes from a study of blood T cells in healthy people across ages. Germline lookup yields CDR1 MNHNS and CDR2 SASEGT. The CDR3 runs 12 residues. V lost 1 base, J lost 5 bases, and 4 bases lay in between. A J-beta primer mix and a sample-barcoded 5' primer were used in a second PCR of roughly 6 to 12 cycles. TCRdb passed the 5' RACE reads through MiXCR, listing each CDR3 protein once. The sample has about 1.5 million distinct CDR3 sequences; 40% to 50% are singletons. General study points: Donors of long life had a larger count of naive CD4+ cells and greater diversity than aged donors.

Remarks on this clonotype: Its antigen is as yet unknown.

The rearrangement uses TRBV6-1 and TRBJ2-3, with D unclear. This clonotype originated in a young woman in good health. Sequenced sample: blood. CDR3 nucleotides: TGTGCCAGCAGTGAAGTCCAAGATACGCAGTATTTT. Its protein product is CASSEVQDTQYF.